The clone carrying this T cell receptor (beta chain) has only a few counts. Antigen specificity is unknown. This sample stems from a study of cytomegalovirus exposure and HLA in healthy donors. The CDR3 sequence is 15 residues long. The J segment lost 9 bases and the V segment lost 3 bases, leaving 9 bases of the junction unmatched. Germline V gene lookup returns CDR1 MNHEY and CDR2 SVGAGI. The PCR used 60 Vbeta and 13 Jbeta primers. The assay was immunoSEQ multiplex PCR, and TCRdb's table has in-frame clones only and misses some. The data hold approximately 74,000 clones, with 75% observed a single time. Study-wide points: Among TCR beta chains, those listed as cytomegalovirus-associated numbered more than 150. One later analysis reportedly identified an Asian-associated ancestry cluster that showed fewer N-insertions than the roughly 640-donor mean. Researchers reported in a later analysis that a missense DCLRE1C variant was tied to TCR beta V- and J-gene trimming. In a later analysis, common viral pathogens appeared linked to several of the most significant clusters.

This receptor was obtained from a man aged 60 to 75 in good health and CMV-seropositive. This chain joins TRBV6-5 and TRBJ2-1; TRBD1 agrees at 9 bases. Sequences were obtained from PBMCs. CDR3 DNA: TGTGCCAGCAGTTATGCAGGACAGGGGACTATTGAGCAGTTCTTC. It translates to CASSYAGQGTIEQFF.